Reported below is one T cell receptor beta chain. This sample is drawn from a study of blood T cell repertoires in COVID-19. Across the study: Collection of acute and convalescent COVID-19 samples took place in the United States, Italy and Spain. The analysed material was cDNA or gDNA that came from T cells, B-cell-depleted T cells, or PBMCs.

This CDR3 region has 15 residues. The V gene lost 3 bases and the J gene lost 6 bases, with 18 bases spanning the gap. The germline V gene has CDR1 DFQATT and CDR2 SNEGSKA (reference sequence). Original data processing: Reference gene primer amplification in the assay estimated nucleated cell counts. Some clones are missing from TCRdb's copy, which holds only in-frame ones; the method was immunoSEQ multiplex PCR. The DNA was the basis for D and trimming; V, J and clone size are from that table. The sample lists approximately 530,000 clones, around nine tenths occurring once. While infection was still active, Seattle patients were enrolled and then followed longitudinally.

The sequence was obtained from a woman aged 45-65 years with COVID-19, enrolled during active disease. The gene calls are TRBV20-1 and TRBJ1-5, with a possible D match to TRBD1 (6 bases). The specimen sequenced was peripheral blood. The CDR3 is CSASSGGGLGQPQHF. As DNA, the CDR3 is TGCAGTGCTAGTTCTGGTGGGGGCCTGGGTCAGCCCCAGCATTTT.